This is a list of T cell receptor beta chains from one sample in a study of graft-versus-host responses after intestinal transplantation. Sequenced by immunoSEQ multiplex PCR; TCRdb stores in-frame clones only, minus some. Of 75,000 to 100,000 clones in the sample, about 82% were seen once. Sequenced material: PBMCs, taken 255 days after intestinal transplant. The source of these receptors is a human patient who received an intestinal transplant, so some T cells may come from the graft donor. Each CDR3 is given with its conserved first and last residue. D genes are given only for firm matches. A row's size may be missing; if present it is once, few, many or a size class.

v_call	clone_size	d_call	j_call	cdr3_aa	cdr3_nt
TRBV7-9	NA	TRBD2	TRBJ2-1	CASSHSGVTYNEQFF	TGTGCCAGCAGCCATAGCGGGGTCACCTACAATGAGCAGTTCTTC
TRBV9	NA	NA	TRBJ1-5	CASSPSSNGGWNQPQHF	TGTGCCAGCAGCCCTAGTAGTAATGGGGGCTGGAATCAGCCCCAGCATTTT
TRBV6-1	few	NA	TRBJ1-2	CASSEVQGSNYGYTF	TGTGCCAGCAGTGAAGTACAGGGATCTAACTATGGCTACACCTTC
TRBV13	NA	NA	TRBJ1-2	CASSLGQSNYGYTF	TGTGCCAGCAGCTTAGGACAGTCTAACTATGGCTACACCTTC
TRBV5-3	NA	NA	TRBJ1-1	CARIHQIDTEAFF	TGTGCCAGAATTCACCAGATCGACACTGAAGCTTTCTTT
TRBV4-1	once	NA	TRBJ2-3	CASSQISTDTQYF	TGCGCCAGCAGCCAGATCAGCACAGATACGCAGTATTTT
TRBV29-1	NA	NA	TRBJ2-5	CSVEGLSSGVWETQYF	TGCAGCGTTGAAGGATTGAGTAGCGGTGTCTGGGAGACCCAGTACTTC
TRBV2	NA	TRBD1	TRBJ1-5	CASSVPGQTSNQPQHF	TGTGCCAGCAGTGTCCCGGGACAGACTAGCAATCAGCCCCAGCATTTT
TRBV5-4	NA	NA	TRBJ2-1	CASSRPGYEQFF	TGTGCCAGCAGCCGTCCGGGATATGAGCAGTTCTTC
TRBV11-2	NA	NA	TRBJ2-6	CASSSGRGSGANVLTF	TGTGCCAGCAGCTCAGGTCGGGGCTCTGGGGCCAACGTCCTGACTTTC
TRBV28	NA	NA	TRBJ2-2	CASSLMSSRNTGELFF	TGTGCCAGCAGTTTAATGTCGTCACGGAACACCGGGGAGCTGTTTTTT
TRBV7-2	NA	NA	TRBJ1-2	CASSSEGSWGGYTF	TGTGCCAGCAGCTCGGAGGGCAGTTGGGGAGGCTACACCTTC
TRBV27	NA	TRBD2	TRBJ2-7	CASRPTSVTYEQYF	TGTGCCAGCAGGCCCACTAGCGTCACCTACGAGCAGTACTTC
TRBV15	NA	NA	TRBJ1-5	CAIGKAGAYSNQPQHF	TGTGCCATAGGTAAGGCGGGGGCTTATAGCAATCAGCCCCAGCATTTT
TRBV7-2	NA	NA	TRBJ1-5	CASSLRYGDQPQHF	TGTGCCAGCAGCTTAAGGTACGGGGACCAGCCCCAGCATTTT
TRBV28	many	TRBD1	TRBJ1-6	CASSSQGVSSPLHF	TGTGCCAGCAGTTCACAGGGGGTAAGTTCACCCCTCCACTTT
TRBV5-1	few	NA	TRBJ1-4	CASSLGEGATNEKLFF	TGCGCCAGCAGCTTGGGGGAGGGTGCAACTAATGAAAAACTGTTTTTT
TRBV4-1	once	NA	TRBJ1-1	CASSQSGQFNTEAFF	TGCGCCAGCAGCCAATCAGGACAGTTTAACACTGAAGCTTTCTTT
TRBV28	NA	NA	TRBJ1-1	CASTSLGGVAEAFF	TGTGCCAGCACGTCCTTGGGGGGCGTCGCTGAAGCTTTCTTT
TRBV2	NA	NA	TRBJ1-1	CASSSVGETNNEAFF	TGTGCCAGCAGTTCTGTGGGGGAGACTAATAATGAAGCTTTCTTT
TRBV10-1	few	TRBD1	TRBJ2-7	CASSAGTGGPLYEQYF	TGCGCCAGCAGCGCCGGGACAGGGGGCCCTCTCTACGAGCAGTACTTC
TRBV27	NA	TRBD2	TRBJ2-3	CASSGYSGGAEWSPPDTQYF	TGTGCCAGCAGTGGATATAGCGGGGGGGCTGAATGGAGCCCCCCAGATACGCAGTATTTT
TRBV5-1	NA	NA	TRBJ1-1	CASSLGDNTEAFF	TGCGCCAGCAGCTTGGGAGATAACACTGAAGCTTTCTTT
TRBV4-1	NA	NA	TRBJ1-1	CASSQELGESNTEAFF	TGCGCCAGCAGCCAAGAGTTAGGGGAATCGAACACTGAAGCTTTCTTT
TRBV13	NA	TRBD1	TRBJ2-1	CASSLMAGQGSGEQFF	TGTGCCAGCAGCTTAATGGCGGGACAGGGGTCGGGTGAGCAGTTCTTC
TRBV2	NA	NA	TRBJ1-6	CASRSRGTYNSPLHF	TGTGCCAGCAGGTCGAGAGGGACCTATAATTCACCCCTCCACTTT
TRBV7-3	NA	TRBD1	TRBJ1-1	CASSLTRSGTGAEAFF	TGTGCCAGCAGCTTAACACGGTCTGGGACAGGGGCTGAAGCTTTCTTT
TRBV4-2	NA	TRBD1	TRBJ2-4	CASSQGEGAADIQYF	TGTGCCAGCAGCCAAGGCGAGGGGGCCGCGGACATTCAGTACTTC
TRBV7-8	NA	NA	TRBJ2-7	CASSLVGDESSYEQYF	TGTGCCAGCAGCTTAGTAGGGGACGAGAGCTCCTACGAGCAGTACTTC
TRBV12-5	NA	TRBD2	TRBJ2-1	CASGLSSGGNNEQFF	TGTGCTAGTGGTTTGTCTAGCGGGGGGAACAATGAGCAGTTCTTC
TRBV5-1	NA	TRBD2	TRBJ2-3	CASSLGTSGARSVSTDTQYF	TGCGCCAGCAGCCTGGGGACTAGCGGGGCTCGATCCGTCAGCACAGATACGCAGTATTTT
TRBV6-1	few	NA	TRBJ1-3	CASSEAAGSPGNTIYF	TGTGCCAGCAGTGAAGCTGCAGGTAGCCCTGGAAACACCATATATTTT
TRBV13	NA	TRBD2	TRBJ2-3	CASSFTSGSTDTQYF	TGTGCCAGCAGCTTCACTAGCGGAAGCACAGATACGCAGTATTTT
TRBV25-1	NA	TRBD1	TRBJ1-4	CASSEGQGVNEKLFF	TGTGCCAGCAGTGAGGGCCAGGGGGTTAATGAAAAACTGTTTTTT
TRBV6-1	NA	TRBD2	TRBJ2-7	CASSEEVAGTGRNYEQYF	TGTGCCAGCAGTGAAGAGGTAGCGGGGACTGGGCGTAACTACGAGCAGTACTTC
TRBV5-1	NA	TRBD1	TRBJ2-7	CASIPTGGIPYEQYF	TGCGCCAGCATCCCTACAGGGGGAATCCCCTACGAGCAGTACTTC
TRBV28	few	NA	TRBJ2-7	CASSLYSYEQYF	TGTGCCAGCAGTCTCTACTCCTACGAGCAGTACTTC
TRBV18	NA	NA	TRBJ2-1	CASSYREGSYNEQFF	TGTGCCAGCTCTTACAGAGAAGGCTCCTACAATGAGCAGTTCTTC
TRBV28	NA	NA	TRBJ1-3	CASSLRGFSGNTIYF	TGTGCCAGCAGTTTACGCGGGTTCTCTGGAAACACCATATATTTT
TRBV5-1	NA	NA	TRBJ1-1	CASSHQGPNTEAFF	TGCGCCAGCAGCCATCAGGGGCCGAACACTGAAGCTTTCTTT
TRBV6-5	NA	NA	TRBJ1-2	CASRPFRGDYGYTF	TGTGCCAGCAGACCATTCCGGGGCGACTATGGCTACACCTTC
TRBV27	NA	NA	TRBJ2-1	CASSPDWSSYNEQFF	TGTGCCAGCAGTCCCGACTGGAGCTCCTACAATGAGCAGTTCTTC
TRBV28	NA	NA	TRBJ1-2	CASSFSLDRGANYGYTF	TGTGCCAGCAGCTTCTCGTTGGACCGGGGGGCTAACTATGGCTACACCTTC
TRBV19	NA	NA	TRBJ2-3	CASSMTSTDTQYF	TGTGCCAGTAGTATGACTAGCACAGATACGCAGTATTTT
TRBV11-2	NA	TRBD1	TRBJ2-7	CASSLTGALYEQYF	TGTGCCAGCAGCTTAACAGGGGCTCTGTACGAGCAGTACTTC
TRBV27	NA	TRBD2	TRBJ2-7	CASSLRLAGGSLTYEQYF	TGTGCCAGCAGTTTACGACTAGCGGGGGGGTCTTTGACCTACGAGCAGTACTTC
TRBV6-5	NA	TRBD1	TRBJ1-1	CASRPFDRVNTEAFF	TGTGCCAGCAGACCATTCGACAGGGTGAACACTGAAGCTTTCTTT
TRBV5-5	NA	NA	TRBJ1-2	CASSLGRVYGYTF	TGTGCCAGCAGCTTGGGCAGGGTCTATGGCTACACCTTC